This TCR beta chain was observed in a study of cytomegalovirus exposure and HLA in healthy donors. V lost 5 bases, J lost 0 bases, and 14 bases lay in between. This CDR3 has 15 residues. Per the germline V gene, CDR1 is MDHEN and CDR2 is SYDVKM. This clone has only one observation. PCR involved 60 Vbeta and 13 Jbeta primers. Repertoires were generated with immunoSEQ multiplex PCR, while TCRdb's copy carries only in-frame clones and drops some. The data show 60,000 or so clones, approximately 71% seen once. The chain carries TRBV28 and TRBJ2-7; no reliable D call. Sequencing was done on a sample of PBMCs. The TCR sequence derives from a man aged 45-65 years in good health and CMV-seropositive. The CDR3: CASSARQASSYEQYF. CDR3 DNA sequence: TGTGCCAGCAGTGCCCGCCAGGCATCCTCCTACGAGCAGTACTTC.